What follows describes a single T cell receptor beta chain. V dropped 5 bases and J dropped 4; count of bases not matched to a gene: 12. There are 17 residues in the CDR3. The germline CDR1 and CDR2 sequences are PRHDT and FYEKMQ (reference sequence). The authors isolated at least 6 million PBMCs per sample. Each sample yielded at least 5.5 micrograms of PBMC total RNA. The second PCR ran roughly 6 to 11 cycles with a sample-barcoded 5' primer and J-beta primers. TCRdb re-derived calls from the 5' RACE reads in MiXCR, one entry per CDR3 protein. The sample lists fewer than 1.5 million distinct CDR3 sequences; around two fifths were seen once. The data were obtained in a study of blood T cells in healthy people across ages.

The sample consisted of blood. The origin of this receptor is a woman between 18 and 29 years old in good health. The V and J genes are TRBV13 and TRBJ2-1; TRBD2 agrees at 9 bases. The CDR3 region is CASSPGTSPPFYNEQFF. The CDR3 DNA is TGTGCCAGCAGCCCGGGGACTAGCCCTCCTTTTTACAATGAGCAGTTCTTC. The complete variable domain, with remaining parts taken from reference TRBV13 and TRBJ2-1, reads AAGVIQSPRHLIKEKRETATLKCYPIPRHDTVYWYQQGPGQDPQFLISFYEKMQSDKGSIPDRFSAQQFSDYHSELNMSSLELGDSALYFCASSPGTSPPFYNEQFFGPGTRLTVL.